This TCR beta chain was found in a study of T cells in Graves' hyperthyroidism and ophthalmopathy. Exclusion followed for patients with uncontrolled infection, other autoimmune disease, pregnancy or lactation. Each diagnosis was grounded in clinical symptoms, serum thyroxine and TRAb, thyroid ultrasound, and orbital computed tomography. Blood was drawn at first hyperthyroidism diagnosis, before any ophthalmopathy symptoms. RNA transcripts gave rise to amplified TCR beta CDR3 regions. The HTBI primer set drove a first-round RT-PCR of the TCR CDR3. TCRdb itself ran the multiplex PCR reads through MiXCR, one entry per CDR3 protein. The sample has 250,000 or so distinct CDR3 sequences, around 15% seen once. V lost 6 bases to trimming and J lost 2 bases; unmatched junction nucleotides: 5. CDR1 is ENHRY and CDR2 is SYGVKD in the germline V gene. The CDR3 sequence is 14 residues long. This clonotype has ten or more counts.

The chain uses TRBV10-3 and TRBJ2-3; 7 bases line up with TRBD2. The clonotype originates from a woman between 50 and 59 years old with Graves' hyperthyroidism that later progressed to Graves' ophthalmopathy. Sample: blood. The CDR3 protein is CAISPSGYTDTQYF. CDR3 nucleotides: TGTGCCATCAGCCCTAGCGGATACACAGATACGCAGTATTTT.